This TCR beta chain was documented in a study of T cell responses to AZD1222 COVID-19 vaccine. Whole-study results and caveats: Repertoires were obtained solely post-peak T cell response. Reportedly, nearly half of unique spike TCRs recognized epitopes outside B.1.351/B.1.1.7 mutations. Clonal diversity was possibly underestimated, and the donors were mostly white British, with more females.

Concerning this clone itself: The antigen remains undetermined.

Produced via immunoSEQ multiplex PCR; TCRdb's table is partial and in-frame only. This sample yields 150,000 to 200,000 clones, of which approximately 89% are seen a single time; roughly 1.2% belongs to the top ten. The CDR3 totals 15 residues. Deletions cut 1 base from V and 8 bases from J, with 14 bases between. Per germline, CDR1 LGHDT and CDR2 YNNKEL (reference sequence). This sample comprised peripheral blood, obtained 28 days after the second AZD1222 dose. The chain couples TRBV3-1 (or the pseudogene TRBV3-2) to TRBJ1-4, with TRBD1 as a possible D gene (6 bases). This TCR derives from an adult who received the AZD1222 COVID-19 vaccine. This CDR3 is CASSQGGQGREKLFF. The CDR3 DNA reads TGTGCCAGCAGCCAAGGGGGACAAGGAAGAGAAAAACTGTTTTTT.